This T cell receptor (beta chain) was recovered during a study of cytomegalovirus exposure and HLA in healthy donors. Donors came from a validation cohort of approximately 110 subjects, distinct from the first 666-subject cohort. CDR3 length: 16 amino acids. The V end was cut by 3 bases, the J end by 5 bases, with 17 bases between. Per germline, CDR1 SGHTS and CDR2 YDEGEE. Sequencing was performed with immunoSEQ multiplex PCR; in TCRdb, only in-frame clones are kept and a portion is missing. The table has some 170,000 clones, more than 75% seen once. Study findings and constraints: In the 100 to 150 validation repertoires, approximately 94% of cluster scores exceeded 0, per a later analysis. The study designated 150 or so TCR beta chains cytomegalovirus-associated. Reports described diagnosis of cytomegalovirus status by the classifier as highly specific and sensitive.

As concerns this clone: The antigen remains unidentified.

Specimen: PBMCs. This clonotype was obtained from a woman in her 30s in good health and CMV-seronegative. The genes are TRBV5-8 and TRBJ2-2; perhaps TRBD2 as D (6 bases). CDR3 amino acids: CASSSMGRGPTGELFF. The CDR3 nucleotides read TGTGCCAGCAGCTCCATGGGGCGGGGACCTACCGGGGAGCTGTTTTTT.